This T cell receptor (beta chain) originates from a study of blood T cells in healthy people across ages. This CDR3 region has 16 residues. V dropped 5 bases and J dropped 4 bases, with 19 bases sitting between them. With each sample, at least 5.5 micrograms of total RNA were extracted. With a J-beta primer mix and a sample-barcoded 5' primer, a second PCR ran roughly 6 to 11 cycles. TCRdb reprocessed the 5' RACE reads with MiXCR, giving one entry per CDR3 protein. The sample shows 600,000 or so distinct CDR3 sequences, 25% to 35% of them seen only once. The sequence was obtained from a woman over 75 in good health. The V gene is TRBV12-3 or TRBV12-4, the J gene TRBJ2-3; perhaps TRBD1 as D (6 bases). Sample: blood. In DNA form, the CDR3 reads TGTGCCAGCAGTCAATCACAGGGAAGGAGAGCAGATACGCAGTATTTT. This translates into CASSQSQGRRADTQYF.